Here is one TCR beta chain with its context. The sample originates from a study of cytomegalovirus exposure and HLA in healthy donors. About the research overall: Among the approximately 400 donors who were genotyped, over 70% fell in the genetic ancestry cluster that is associated with self-reported Caucasian donors.

The germline V gene has CDR1 MNHGY and CDR2 SVAAGI. This CDR3 spans 11 amino acids. Between the trimmed V and J ends, which lost 11 bases and 4 bases, there was a span of 11 bases. PCR employed 60 Vbeta and 13 Jbeta primers. Libraries were prepared by immunoSEQ multiplex PCR; TCRdb keeps only in-frame clonotypes and omits some of them. The sample consists of more than 150,000 clones, more than 75% of them appearing once. The TCR was taken from a woman aged 30 to 39 in good health and CMV-seropositive. The chain carries TRBV6-9 and TRBJ1-2; the D gene is possibly TRBD1 (5 bases). The sample consisted of PBMCs. CDR3 bases: TGTGCCGGAGGGGCCTGCTATGGCTACACCTTC. This gives the protein CAGGACYGYTF.